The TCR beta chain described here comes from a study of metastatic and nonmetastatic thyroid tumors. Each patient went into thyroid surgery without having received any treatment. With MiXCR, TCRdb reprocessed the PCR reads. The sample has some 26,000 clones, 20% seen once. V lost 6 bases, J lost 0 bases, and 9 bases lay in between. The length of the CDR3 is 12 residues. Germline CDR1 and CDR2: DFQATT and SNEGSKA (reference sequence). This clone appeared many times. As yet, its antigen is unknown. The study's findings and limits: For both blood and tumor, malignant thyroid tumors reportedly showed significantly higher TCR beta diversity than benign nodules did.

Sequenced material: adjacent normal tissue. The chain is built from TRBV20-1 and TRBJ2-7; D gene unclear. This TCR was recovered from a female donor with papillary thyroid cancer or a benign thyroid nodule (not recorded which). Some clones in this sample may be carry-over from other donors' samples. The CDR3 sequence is CSAHFDSYEQYF. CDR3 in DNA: TGCAGTGCCCACTTCGACTCCTACGAGCAGTACTTC.